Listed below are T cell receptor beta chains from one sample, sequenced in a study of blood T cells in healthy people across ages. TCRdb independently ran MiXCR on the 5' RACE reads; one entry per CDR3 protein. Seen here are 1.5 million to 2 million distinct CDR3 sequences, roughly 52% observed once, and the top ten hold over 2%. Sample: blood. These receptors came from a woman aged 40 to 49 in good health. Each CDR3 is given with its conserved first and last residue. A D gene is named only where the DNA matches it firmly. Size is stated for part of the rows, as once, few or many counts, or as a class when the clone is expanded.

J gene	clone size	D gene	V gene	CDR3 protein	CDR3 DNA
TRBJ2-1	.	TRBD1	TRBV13	CASSFLSGQGADEQFF	TGTGCCAGCAGCTTTCTGTCGGGACAGGGGGCTGATGAGCAGTTCTTC
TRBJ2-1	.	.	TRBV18	CASSPDFSDEQFF	TGTGCCAGCTCACCTGACTTCAGCGATGAGCAGTTCTTC
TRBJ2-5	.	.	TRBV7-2	CASSVGAVETQYF	TGTGCCAGCAGCGTAGGGGCCGTTGAGACCCAGTACTTC
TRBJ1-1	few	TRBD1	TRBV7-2	CASSLGGQTEAFF	TGTGCCAGCAGCTTAGGGGGACAGACTGAAGCTTTCTTT
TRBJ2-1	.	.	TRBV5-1	CASSGDAGNPYNEQFF	TGCGCCAGCAGCGGGGACGCGGGAAATCCTTACAATGAGCAGTTCTTC
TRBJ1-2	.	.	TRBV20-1	CSASEGQPNYGYTF	TGCAGTGCTAGTGAGGGACAACCTAACTATGGCTACACCTTC
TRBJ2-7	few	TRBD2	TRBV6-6	CASSLTSERGGEQYF	TGTGCCAGCAGTCTGACTAGCGAGCGTGGGGGCGAGCAGTACTTC
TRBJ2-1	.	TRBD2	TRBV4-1	CASSPRASGGAEKNEQFF	TGCGCCAGCAGCCCTCGGGCTAGCGGGGGGGCCGAGAAAAATGAGCAGTTCTTC
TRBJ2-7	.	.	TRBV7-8	CASSFYQRGTMGETRYF	TGTGCCAGCAGCTTTTATCAGAGAGGGACGATGGGAGAGACCCGGTACTTC
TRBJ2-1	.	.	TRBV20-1	CSPGLTYNEQFF	TGCAGTCCGGGACTCACCTACAATGAGCAGTTCTTC
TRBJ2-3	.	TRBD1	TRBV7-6	CASRQGSGGTQYF	TGTGCCAGCCGACAGGGATCGGGCGGTACGCAGTATTTT
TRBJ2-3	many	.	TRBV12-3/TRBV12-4	CASRWRLGTDTQYF	TGTGCCAGCAGATGGAGGTTGGGCACAGATACGCAGTATTTT
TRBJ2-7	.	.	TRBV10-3	CAISESWDEQYF	TGTGCCATCAGTGAGTCTTGGGACGAGCAGTACTTC
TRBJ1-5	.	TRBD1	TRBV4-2	CASSTTGASNQPQHF	TGTGCCAGCAGCACGACAGGGGCGAGCAATCAGCCCCAGCATTTT
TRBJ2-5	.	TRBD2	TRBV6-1	CASSGGRLAGGQETQYF	TGTGCCAGCAGTGGGGGTAGACTAGCGGGGGGCCAAGAGACCCAGTACTTC
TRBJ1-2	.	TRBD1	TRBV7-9	CASSPGTGGFGYTF	TGTGCCAGCAGCCCGGGGACAGGCGGCTTTGGCTACACCTTC
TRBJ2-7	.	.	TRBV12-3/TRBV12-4	CASSPGTPSSYEQYF	TGTGCCAGCAGTCCCGGGACTCCCAGCTCCTACGAGCAGTACTTC
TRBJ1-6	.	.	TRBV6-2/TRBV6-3	CASNGRKNSPLHF	TGTGCCAGCAATGGCAGAAAGAATTCACCCCTCCACTTT
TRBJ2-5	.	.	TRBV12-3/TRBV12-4	CASSPGSVEGRETQYF	TGTGCCAGCAGCCCCGGGTCGGTGGAGGGACGCGAGACCCAGTACTTC
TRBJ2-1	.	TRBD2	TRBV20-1	CSAAGLAGTDEQFF	TGCAGTGCCGCGGGACTAGCGGGGACGGATGAGCAGTTCTTC
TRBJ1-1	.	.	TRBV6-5	CASNSRAPPGAFF	TGTGCCAGCAACTCAAGGGCTCCCCCGGGAGCTTTCTTT
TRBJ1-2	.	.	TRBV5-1	CASRGSEGGYTF	TGCGCCAGCAGGGGCTCGGAGGGAGGCTACACCTTC
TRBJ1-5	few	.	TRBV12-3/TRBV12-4	CASSPETVAINQPQHF	TGTGCCAGCAGTCCCGAGACAGTTGCGATCAATCAGCCCCAGCATTTT
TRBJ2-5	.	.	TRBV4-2	CASSQDRGGRLAEQETQYF	TGTGCCAGCAGCCAAGATCGAGGGGGGAGGCTAGCGGAGCAAGAGACCCAGTACTTC
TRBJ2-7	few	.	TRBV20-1	CSAREMVAGEQYF	TGCAGTGCTAGAGAAATGGTGGCTGGCGAGCAGTACTTC
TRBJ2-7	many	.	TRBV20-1	CSAKGLANYEQYF	TGCAGTGCTAAGGGACTCGCTAACTACGAGCAGTACTTC
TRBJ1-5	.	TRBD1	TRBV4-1	CASSQVGTGNSNQPQHF	TGCGCCAGCAGCCAAGTAGGGACAGGCAATAGCAATCAGCCCCAGCATTTT
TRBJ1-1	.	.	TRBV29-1	CSATTGSGTEAFF	TGCAGCGCCACCACAGGGTCGGGCACTGAAGCTTTCTTT
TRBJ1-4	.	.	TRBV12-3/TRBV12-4	CASSLAWQRGEKLFF	TGTGCCAGCAGTTTAGCGTGGCAGCGGGGTGAAAAACTGTTTTTT
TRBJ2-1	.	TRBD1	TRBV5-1	CASSLVGQPTYNEQFF	TGCGCCAGCAGCTTGGTGGGACAGCCGACCTACAATGAGCAGTTCTTC
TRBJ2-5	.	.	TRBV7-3	CASSRIGGLETQYF	TGTGCCAGCAGCCGGATTGGGGGGCTTGAGACCCAGTACTTC
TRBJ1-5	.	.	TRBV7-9	CASSSPQANQPQHF	TGTGCCAGCTCTTCTCCGCAGGCCAATCAGCCCCAGCATTTT
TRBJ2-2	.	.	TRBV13	CASSPTRGNTGELFF	TGTGCCAGCAGCCCAACCAGGGGGAACACCGGGGAGCTGTTTTTT
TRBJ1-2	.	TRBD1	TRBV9	CTSSVVTGVGYTF	TGTACCAGCAGCGTAGTCACAGGGGTTGGCTACACCTTC
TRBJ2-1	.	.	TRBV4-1	CASSHPAFSNEQFF	TGCGCCAGCAGCCACCCGGCATTCTCCAATGAGCAGTTCTTC
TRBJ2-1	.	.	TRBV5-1	CASSLTTGRYNEQFF	TGCGCCAGCAGCTTAACAACAGGGCGATACAATGAGCAGTTCTTC
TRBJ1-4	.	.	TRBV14	CASSQKPWTSLFF	TGTGCCAGCAGCCAAAAACCATGGACCAGCCTGTTTTTT
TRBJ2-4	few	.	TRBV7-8	CASNLEGFGEQYF	TGTGCCAGCAATCTCGAGGGGTTCGGTGAGCAGTACTTC
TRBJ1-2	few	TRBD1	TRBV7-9	CASSVTGGIHYGYTF	TGTGCCAGCAGCGTAACAGGGGGGATTCACTATGGCTACACCTTC
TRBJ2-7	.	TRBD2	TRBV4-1	CASSRGPQTTLAGGPVYEQYF	TGCGCCAGCAGCCGTGGACCACAGACGACTCTAGCGGGAGGGCCAGTCTACGAGCAGTACTTC
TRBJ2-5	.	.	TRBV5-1	CASSENSGRPETQYF	TGCGCCAGCAGCGAGAATTCAGGCCGACCGGAGACCCAGTACTTC
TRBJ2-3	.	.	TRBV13	CASSHGVLGPDSTDTQYF	TGTGCCAGCAGCCATGGCGTACTCGGGCCAGATAGCACAGATACGCAGTATTTT
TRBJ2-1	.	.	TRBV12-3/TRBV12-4	CASSLEGAPNNEQFF	TGTGCCAGCAGTTTAGAAGGGGCCCCAAACAATGAGCAGTTCTTC
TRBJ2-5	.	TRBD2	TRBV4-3	CASSHRLAGVEETQYF	TGCGCCAGCAGCCACAGACTAGCGGGGGTTGAAGAGACCCAGTACTTC
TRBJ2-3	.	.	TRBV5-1	CASSLDGTIRADTQYF	TGCGCCAGCAGCTTGGACGGAACCATAAGAGCAGATACGCAGTATTTT
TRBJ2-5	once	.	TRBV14	CASSVQQETQYF	TGTGCCAGCAGCGTACAACAAGAGACCCAGTACTTC
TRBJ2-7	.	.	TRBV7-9	CASSPNLAGRDEQYF	TGTGCCAGCAGCCCTAACCTCGCGGGGCGGGACGAGCAGTACTTC
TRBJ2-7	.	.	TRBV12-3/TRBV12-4	CASSNGLSSVYEQYF	TGTGCCAGCAGCAACGGACTTAGCAGTGTCTACGAGCAGTACTTC
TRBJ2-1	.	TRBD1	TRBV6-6	CASSRDRARYNEQFF	TGTGCCAGCAGCCGGGACAGGGCGAGATACAATGAGCAGTTCTTC
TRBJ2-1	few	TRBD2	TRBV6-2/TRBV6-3	CASSYSTGLAGGAGEQFF	TGTGCCAGCAGTTACTCGACCGGGCTAGCGGGGGGAGCTGGTGAGCAGTTCTTC
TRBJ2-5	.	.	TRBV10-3	CAISAGLADGEETRYF	TGTGCCATCAGCGCGGGACTCGCGGATGGAGAAGAGACCCGGTACTTC
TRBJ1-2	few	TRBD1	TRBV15	CATSRDRTGDYGYTF	TGTGCCACCAGCAGGGACAGGACAGGAGACTATGGCTACACCTTC
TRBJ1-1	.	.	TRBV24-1	CATKGPTNTEAFF	TGTGCCACAAAGGGACCGACGAACACTGAAGCTTTCTTT
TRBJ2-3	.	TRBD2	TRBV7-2	CASSLRLAGSTNTQYF	TGTGCCAGCAGCCTAAGACTAGCGGGGAGCACAAATACGCAGTATTTT
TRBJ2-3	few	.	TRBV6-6	CASSYLTGASDTQYF	TGTGCCAGCAGTTACCTCACCGGGGCCTCAGATACGCAGTATTTT